This T cell receptor (beta chain) was documented in a study of CD8 T cells in Susac syndrome. Germline CDR1 is MNHEY and CDR2 is SVGEGT. This CDR3 region has 16 residues. The V and J ends lost 6 bases and 2 bases respectively, with 14 bases between them. The multiple sclerosis controls were treatment-naive patients, and their relapsing-remitting disease was stable or active. While CD8+ and CD4+ T cells were isolated negatively, TEMRA cells were enriched by FACS. An amount of RNA that ranged from about 0.45 to 1 ug was reverse transcribed with random hexamers. A single record per CDR3 protein comes from TCRdb applying MiXCR to the immunoSEQ multiplex PCR reads. The sample holds roughly 70,000 distinct CDR3 sequences, roughly 95% seen once.

The clonotype comes from a human donor with multiple sclerosis. This sequence joins TRBV6-2 or TRBV6-3 and TRBJ1-6, with a possible D match to TRBD1 (6 bases). Sample: CD4+ T cells from PBMCs. The CDR3 is CASRYPGGTYNSPLHF. Here the CDR3 DNA reads TGTGCCAGCAGGTATCCGGGGGGCACCTATAATTCACCCCTCCACTTT.